This T cell receptor (beta chain) was retrieved from a study of T cell repertoires in cytomegalovirus infection. About this clonotype itself: Its cognate antigen is unknown.

TCRdb passed the reads through MiXCR, listing each CDR3 protein once. The sample consists of roughly 180,000 distinct CDR3 sequences, about 22% of them appearing once. V was pared by 4 bases and J by 0 bases, with 3 bases of the junction left unmatched. The CDR3 spans 15 residues. Looked up from germline, CDR1 is SGHTS and CDR2 is YDEGEE. The sequence derives from a human donor in good health (CMV status not recorded). Some clones in this sample may be carry-over from other donors' samples. Sequences were derived from CD8+ T cells from cultured PBMCs, sampled from culture after CMV antigen stimulation. The V gene is TRBV5-8, the J gene TRBJ1-1; the match to TRBD1 covers 10 bases. DNA for the CDR3: TGTGCCAGCAGCAACGACAGGGGGCTGAACACTGAAGCTTTCTTT. As protein: CASSNDRGLNTEAFF.